The next 32 T cell receptor beta chains were all read from a single sample in a study of blood T cell repertoires in COVID-19. Produced via immunoSEQ multiplex PCR; TCRdb's table is partial and in-frame only. The top ten clones hold 18% of a sample with under 250,000 clones, about 88% of them seen once. The specimen was peripheral blood. The receptors stem from a man aged 50-60 years with COVID-19, enrolled during active disease.

The gene calls are TRBV29-1 and TRBJ2-3, with 9 bases that match TRBD1. Germline CDR1 reads SQVTM; CDR2 reads ANQGSEA. Trimming cost V 7 bases and J 6 bases; bases outside gene matches: 11. The length of the CDR3 is 14 residues. The CDR3 loop reads CSGGRTGAGDTQYF. In DNA, the CDR3 is TGCAGCGGCGGAAGGACAGGGGCGGGTGATACGCAGTATTTT.

V usage is TRBV3-1 (or the pseudogene TRBV3-2) and J usage is TRBJ1-2; 9 nucleotides agree with TRBD1. The CDR3 totals 14 residues. The J segment lost 8 bases and the V segment lost 2 bases, leaving 6 bases of the junction unmatched. Germline CDR1 LGHDT, CDR2 YNNKEL (reference sequence). The CDR3 here is CASSQRQGVEGYTF. For the CDR3, the DNA is TGTGCCAGCAGCCAAAGACAGGGGGTGGAAGGCTACACCTTC.

This clone came up many times. This chain links TRBV19 with TRBJ1-5, with unresolved D. V shed 6 bases and J shed 5 bases, with 11 bases lying between them. The germline gives CDR1 LNHDA, CDR2 SQIVND (reference sequence). The CDR3 sequence is 13 residues long. CDR3 sequence: CASRFSTDQPQHF. The CDR3 region has the DNA TGTGCCAGTAGGTTCTCCACGGATCAGCCCCAGCATTTT.

V and J are TRBV7-9 and TRBJ2-3, with a tentative D call TRBD1 (5 bases). CDR1 SEHNR and CDR2 FQNEAQ come from the germline V gene (reference sequence). Trimming pared 10 bases from V and 2 bases from J, leaving 13 bases between. The CDR3 length is 13 residues. CDR3 in amino acids: CATQRQNTDTQYF. The CDR3 coding sequence is TGTGCCACCCAGCGACAGAACACAGATACGCAGTATTTT.

J is TRBJ1-2 and V is TRBV7-8, with D possibly being TRBD1 (6 bases). Trimming took off 1 base at V and 0 bases at J, with 12 bases between the two ends. The CDR3 consists of 16 residues. The germline V gene has CDR1 SGHVS and CDR2 FQNEAQ. CDR3 bases: TGTGCCAGCAGCTTAGAGGCAGGGACATCTAACTATGGCTACACCTTC. Protein product: CASSLEAGTSNYGYTF.

V usage is TRBV18 and J usage is TRBJ1-5; TRBD1 might be the D (5 bases). In germline, CDR1 is KGHSH, CDR2 LQKENI. CDR3 size: 16 residues. V shed 1 base and J shed 3 bases, with 13 bases lying between them. The CDR3 region has the DNA TGTGCCAGCTCACCACGGGGGGGGTTGATCAATCAGCCCCAGCATTTT. Translating it yields CASSPRGGLINQPQHF.

J is TRBJ2-5 and V is TRBV5-1; 9 positions agree with TRBD2. The CDR3 runs to 18 residues. The junction had 17 bases not matched to a gene; V was cut back by 4 bases and J by 4 bases. CDR1 is SGHRS and CDR2 is YFSETQ in the germline V gene. The CDR3 region is CASSPGLATDRGGETQYF. The DNA of the CDR3 is TGCGCCAGCAGCCCAGGACTAGCGACCGACAGAGGGGGAGAGACCCAGTACTTC. Looking up the rest from reference TRBV5-1 and TRBJ2-5 gives the full variable domain: KAGVTQTPRYLIKTRGQQVTLSCSPISGHRSVSWYQQTPGQGLQFLFEYFSETQRNKGNFPGRFSGRQFSNSRSEMNVSTLELGDSALYLCASSPGLATDRGGETQYFGPGTRLLVL.

This rearrangement joins TRBV5-4 to TRBJ2-7; D might be TRBD1 (5 bases). V lost 2 bases to trimming and J lost 3 bases, with 15 bases between them. Germline V gene sequence: CDR1 SGHNT, CDR2 YYREEE (reference sequence). The CDR3 totals 15 residues. The CDR3 loop reads CASSLTGVRNYEQYF. CDR3 in DNA: TGTGCCAGCAGCTTAACAGGCGTTCGAAACTACGAGCAGTACTTC.

The chain couples TRBV7-6 to TRBJ1-1; D ambiguous. The CDR3 totals 13 residues. Germline CDR1 is SGHVS and CDR2 is FNYEAQ. Trimming removed 5 bases at V and 1 base at J, with 8 bases between. The CDR3, as DNA: TGTGCCAGCAGCCCGGGAGGGAACACTGAAGCTTTCTTT. Amino acids: CASSPGGNTEAFF.

The rearrangement uses TRBV18 and TRBJ2-3; 9 nucleotides agree with TRBD2. The germline gives CDR1 KGHSH, CDR2 LQKENI. The V and J ends lost 3 bases and 2 bases, in that order; junction bases with no gene match: 9. This CDR3 has 17 residues. The CDR3 spells CASSPPAGGPDTDTQYF. The CDR3 DNA sequence: TGTGCCAGCTCACCTCCGGCGGGGGGGCCTGACACAGATACGCAGTATTTT.

CDR3 loop: CASSQGGAEAFF. In DNA, the CDR3 is TGTGCCAGCAGTCAAGGAGGGGCTGAAGCTTTCTTT. The chain recombines TRBV6-2 or TRBV6-3 with TRBJ1-1; a possible D gene is TRBD1 (5 bases). CDR1 and CDR2 (germline): MNHEY, SVGEGT. Trimming removed 5 bases from V and 6 bases from J, with 10 bases in between. The CDR3 covers 12 residues.

V usage is TRBV29-1 and J usage is TRBJ2-7; D remains unclear. CDR3 length equals 12 residues. Germline CDR1 reads SQVTM; CDR2 reads ANQGSEA. The V end lost 2 bases, the J end lost 6 bases, and 11 bases lay between the germline ends. CDR3 in DNA: TGCAGCGTTGAATACCGACTTGGCGAGCAGTACTTC. Its translation is CSVEYRLGEQYF.

The rearrangement links TRBV6-2 or TRBV6-3 to TRBJ2-7, with 7 bases aligning to TRBD2. The germline gives CDR1 MNHEY, CDR2 SVGEGT. V dropped 2 bases and J dropped 3; count of bases not matched to a gene: 10. The CDR3 is 16 amino acids. DNA for the CDR3: TGTGCCAGCAGTTACCCCTTCGGGCGGGAGAACTACGAGCAGTACTTC. Residues: CASSYPFGRENYEQYF.

CDR3 loop: CASSQVGSGSWETQYF. CDR3 nucleotides: TGTGCCAGCAGCCAAGTCGGGTCTGGGAGTTGGGAGACCCAGTACTTC. The chain employs TRBV14 and TRBJ2-5; tentatively, D is TRBD2 (5 bases). In germline, CDR1 is SGHDN, CDR2 FVKESK. Trimming pared 1 base from V and 5 bases from J, leaving 17 bases between. This CDR3 is built from 16 residues.

This chain joins TRBV27 and TRBJ1-5, with D perhaps matching TRBD1 (6 bases). V was cut by 5 bases and J by 3 bases, with 11 bases left in between. This CDR3 has 14 residues. CDR1 is MNHEY, CDR2 SMNVEV, per germline (reference sequence). This CDR3 is CASSTDSYNQPQHF. The CDR3 coding sequence is TGTGCCAGCAGTACGGACAGTTACAATCAGCCCCAGCATTTT.

The chain carries TRBV7-9 and TRBJ2-7; no clear D gene. This CDR3 spans 13 amino acids. Germline-derived CDR1 and CDR2 are SEHNR and FQNEAQ (reference sequence). Trimming removed 0 bases from V and 5 bases from J, with 8 bases in between. The CDR3 DNA follows: TGTGCCAGCAGCTTAGCGTGGCTAGACGAGCAGTACTTC. The encoded protein is CASSLAWLDEQYF.

This clone was detected only a few times. The chain uses TRBV28 and TRBJ2-5, with 9 nucleotides matching TRBD1. V lost 7 bases and J lost 4; bases outside the gene matches: 10. In germline, CDR1 is MDHEN, CDR2 SYDVKM. The CDR3 has 15 amino acids. The CDR3, as DNA: TGTGCCAGCACCAACAGGGGGCAGAGGGGAGAGACCCAGTACTTC. Its translation: CASTNRGQRGETQYF.

This clone appeared once. The sample carries other DNA sequences with the same CDR3. The chain joins TRBV28 to TRBJ1-4; TRBD1 matches at 11 bases. V shed 8 bases and J 7 bases; nucleotides not matched to a gene: 0. CDR1 and CDR2 (germline): MDHEN, SYDVKM. The CDR3 extends over 12 amino acids. This chain's CDR3 is CASGQGAEKLFF. The CDR3 DNA reads as TGTGCCAGCGGACAGGGGGCTGAAAAACTGTTTTTT.

The genes are TRBV21-1 and TRBJ1-2; the table names TRBD1, a call not compared with the DNA. TRBV21-1 is classified as a pseudogene. The CDR3 has 16 residues. The CDR3 loop reads CASSKPRDRGLYGYTF. In DNA form, the CDR3 reads TGTGCCAGCAGCAAACCCAGGGACAGGGGATTGTACGGCTACACCTTC.

This rearrangement joins TRBV2 to TRBJ1-3; maybe TRBD1 (5 bases). This CDR3 is built from 14 residues. Germline V gives CDR1 SNHLY, CDR2 FYNNEI. V was cut by 10 bases and J by 2 bases, with 15 bases left in between. CDR3 nucleotide sequence: TGTGCCACCGGAGGGGAGGGTGCTGGAAACACCATATATTTT. Translated, it gives CATGGEGAGNTIYF.

This chain connects TRBV2 to TRBJ1-2; D gene uncertain. The CDR3 is made up of 14 amino acids. Trimming shortened V by 8 bases and J by 5 bases, and 18 bases separated the two germline ends. CDR1 and CDR2 from the germline V gene are SNHLY and FYNNEI. CDR3 loop: CASWGRGGDYGYTF. The CDR3 bases are TGTGCCAGCTGGGGTAGAGGAGGAGATTATGGCTACACCTTC.

Only a few counts were recorded for this clone. The same CDR3 is also encoded by other DNA sequences in this sample. The chain combines TRBV7-8 with TRBJ2-5; TRBD2 aligns across 13 bases. Trimming removed 4 bases from V and 2 bases from J; junction bases left unmatched: 4. This CDR3 has 16 amino acids. The germline gives CDR1 SGHVS, CDR2 FQNEAQ. The DNA for the CDR3 is TGTGCCAGCAGCTCACAGACTAGCGGGGGGCAAGAGACCCAGTACTTC. This translates into CASSSQTSGGQETQYF.

With regard to this clone: Other DNA sequences in this specimen translate into the identical CDR3. This chain links TRBV6-5 with TRBJ1-1; D is uncertain. This CDR3 is built from 12 residues. V lost 6 bases and J lost 3, with 8 bases in between. The germline gives CDR1 MNHEY, CDR2 SVGAGI. The CDR3 region is CASRTGDTEAFF. The CDR3 DNA sequence: TGTGCCAGCAGAACGGGAGACACTGAAGCTTTCTTT.

The chain couples TRBV18 to TRBJ1-5; 8 bases match TRBD1. CDR3 length: 14 amino acids. Germline CDR1 reads KGHSH; CDR2 reads LQKENI. The junction had 0 bases not matched to a gene; V was cut back by 3 bases and J by 2 bases. CDR3 sequence reads: CASSPTGGNQPQHF. CDR3 in DNA: TGTGCCAGCTCACCGACAGGGGGCAATCAGCCCCAGCATTTT.

The V gene is TRBV25-1, the J gene TRBJ2-3; 9 nucleotides agree with TRBD1. Germline CDR1 is MGHDK and CDR2 is SYGVNS. The ends lost 7 bases at V and 1 base at J; junction bases unmatched: 6. The CDR3 extends over 15 amino acids. The CDR3 nucleotides are TGTGCCAGCACAGGACAGGGGTTTGGCACAGATACGCAGTATTTT. Its translation: CASTGQGFGTDTQYF.

The gene calls are TRBV10-2 and TRBJ2-7, with 11 bases matching TRBD2. Unmatched junction bases numbered 5, after V lost 8 bases and J lost 2 bases. The CDR3 sequence is 14 residues long. Per the germline V gene, CDR1 is WSHSY and CDR2 is SAAADI. DNA of the CDR3: TGCGCCAGCGCAACTAGCGGGAGTACCTACGAGCAGTACTTC. It translates to CASATSGSTYEQYF.

This clone showed up just once. The chain employs TRBV6-5 and TRBJ2-1; 7 nucleotides agree with TRBD2. The J segment lost 4 bases and the V segment lost 8 bases, leaving 11 bases of the junction unmatched. This CDR3 has 15 residues. Germline V gene sequence: CDR1 MNHEY, CDR2 SVGAGI. The CDR3 DNA follows: TGTGCCAGCGGGATCGAGTCTAGCGGATACAATGAGCAGTTCTTC. Amino acids: CASGIESSGYNEQFF.

The V and J genes are TRBV18 and TRBJ1-6; D is unresolved. Germline V gene data show CDR1 as KGHSH and CDR2 as LQKENI. V was clipped by 3 bases and J by 7 bases, with 16 bases between them. This CDR3 has 16 amino acids. As DNA, the CDR3 is TGTGCCAGCTCACCTGTAAGTAGGCCGGAGAATTCACCCCTCCACTTT. Amino acid sequence: CASSPVSRPENSPLHF.

The chain couples TRBV7-6 to TRBJ2-1; 13 bases match TRBD2. The CDR3 loop spans 15 amino acids. Trimming removed 1 base from V and 12 bases from J; junction bases left unmatched: 6. Per the germline V gene, CDR1 is SGHVS and CDR2 is FNYEAQ. The CDR3 protein is CASSLGGTSGAPQFF. In nucleotides, the CDR3 is TGTGCCAGCAGCTTAGGGGGGACTAGCGGGGCTCCGCAGTTCTTC.

The table lists this clone with a count of one. The chain has TRBV21-1 and TRBJ2-7; the table's D call TRBD1 went unverified against the DNA. TRBV21-1 represents a pseudogene. The CDR3 runs to 15 residues. Here the CDR3 reads CASSKAENRTYEQYF. Here the CDR3 DNA reads TGTGCCAGCAGCAAAGCTGAGAACAGGACCTACGAGCAGTACTTC.

The V call is TRBV5-1, the J call TRBJ2-3, with 7 nucleotides matching TRBD1. Germline trimming cut 4 bases from V and 0 bases from J; bases unmatched to any gene: 5. Germline CDR1 reads SGHRS; CDR2 reads YFSETQ. The CDR3 is 15 residues long. The CDR3 protein is CASSRQGDSTDTQYF. In DNA, the CDR3 is TGCGCCAGCAGCAGACAGGGAGATAGCACAGATACGCAGTATTTT. Full variable domain (rest looked up from reference TRBV5-1 and TRBJ2-3): KAGVTQTPRYLIKTRGQQVTLSCSPISGHRSVSWYQQTPGQGLQFLFEYFSETQRNKGNFPGRFSGRQFSNSRSEMNVSTLELGDSALYLCASSRQGDSTDTQYFGPGTRLTVL.

The CDR3 bases are TGTGCCAGCAGCCCTACTATTAGCGGCTTCAGCTCCTACAATGAGCAGTTCTTC. Encoded protein: CASSPTISGFSSYNEQFF. The chain uses TRBV7-3 and TRBJ2-1; possibly TRBD2 for D (6 bases). This CDR3 has 18 amino acids. From germline, CDR1 is SGHTA and CDR2 FQGTGA. Trimming removed 5 bases at V and 0 bases at J, with 20 bases between.